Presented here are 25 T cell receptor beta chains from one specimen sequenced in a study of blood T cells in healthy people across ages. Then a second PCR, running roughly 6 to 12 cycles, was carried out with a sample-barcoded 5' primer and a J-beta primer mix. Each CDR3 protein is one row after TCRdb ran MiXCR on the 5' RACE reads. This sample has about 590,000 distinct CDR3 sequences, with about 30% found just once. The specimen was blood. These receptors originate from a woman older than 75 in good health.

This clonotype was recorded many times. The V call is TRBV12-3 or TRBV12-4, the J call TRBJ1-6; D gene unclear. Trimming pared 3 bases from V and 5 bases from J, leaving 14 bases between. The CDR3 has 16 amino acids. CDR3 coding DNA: TGTGCCAGCAGTTTGATCAGCGGCGAACATAATTCACCCCTCCACTTT. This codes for CASSLISGEHNSPLHF.

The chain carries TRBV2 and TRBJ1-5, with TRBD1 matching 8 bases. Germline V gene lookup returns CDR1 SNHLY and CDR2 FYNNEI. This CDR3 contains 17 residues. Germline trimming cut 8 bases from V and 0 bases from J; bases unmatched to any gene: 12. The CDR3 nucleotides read TGTGCCAGCGGATCAGGACAGGGTCTATATAGCAATCAGCCCCAGCATTTT. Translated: CASGSGQGLYSNQPQHF.

As DNA, the CDR3 is TGTGCCAGCAGGTCCCGGGGGCAGAAGGGCTATGGCTACACCTTC. The encoded protein is CASRSRGQKGYGYTF. The genes are TRBV12-3 or TRBV12-4 and TRBJ1-2; D may be TRBD1 (6 bases). The length of the CDR3 is 15 residues. Deletions cut 6 bases from V and 4 bases from J, with 18 bases between.

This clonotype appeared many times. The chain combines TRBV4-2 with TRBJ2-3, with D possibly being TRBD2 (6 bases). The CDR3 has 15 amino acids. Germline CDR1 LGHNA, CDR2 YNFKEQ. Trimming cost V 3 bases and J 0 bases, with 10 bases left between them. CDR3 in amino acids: CASSHERGSTDTQYF. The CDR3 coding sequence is TGTGCCAGCAGCCACGAACGGGGGAGCACAGATACGCAGTATTTT.

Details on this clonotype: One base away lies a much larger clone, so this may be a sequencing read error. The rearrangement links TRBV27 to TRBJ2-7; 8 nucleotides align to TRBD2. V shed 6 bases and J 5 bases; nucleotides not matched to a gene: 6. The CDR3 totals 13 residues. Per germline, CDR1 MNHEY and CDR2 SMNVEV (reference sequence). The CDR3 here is CASREAGDHEQYF. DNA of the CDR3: TGTGCCAGCAGGGAAGCGGGGGACCACGAGCAGTACTTC.

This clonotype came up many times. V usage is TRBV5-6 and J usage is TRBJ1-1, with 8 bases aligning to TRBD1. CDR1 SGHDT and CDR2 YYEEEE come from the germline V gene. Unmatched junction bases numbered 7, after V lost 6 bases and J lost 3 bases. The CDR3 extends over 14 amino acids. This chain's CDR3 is CASTLTGVDTEAFF. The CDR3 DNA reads TGTGCCAGCACCCTGACAGGGGTTGACACTGAAGCTTTCTTT.

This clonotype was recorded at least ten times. The CDR3 loop is CASSSRGYNEQFF. The CDR3 DNA reads as TGTGCCAGCAGCTCCAGGGGCTACAATGAGCAGTTCTTC. The rearrangement uses TRBV5-4 and TRBJ2-1; perhaps TRBD1 as D (6 bases). V was cut by 3 bases and J by 3 bases, with 7 bases left in between. The germline CDR1 and CDR2 sequences are SGHNT and YYREEE (reference sequence). CDR3 length: 13 amino acids.

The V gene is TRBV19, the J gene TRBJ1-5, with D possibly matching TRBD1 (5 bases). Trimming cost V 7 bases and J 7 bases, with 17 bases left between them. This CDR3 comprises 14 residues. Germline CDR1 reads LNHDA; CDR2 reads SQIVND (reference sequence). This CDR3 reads CASTPGRRDQPQHF. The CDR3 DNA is TGTGCCAGTACGCCGGGACGGCGGGACCAGCCCCAGCATTTT.

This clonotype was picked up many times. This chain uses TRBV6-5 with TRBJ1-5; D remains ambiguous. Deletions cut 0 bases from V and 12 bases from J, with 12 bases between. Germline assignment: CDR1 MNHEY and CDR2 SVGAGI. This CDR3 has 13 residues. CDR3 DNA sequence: TGTGCCAGCAGTTACTCATTCGGGTCAGGCCAGCATTTT. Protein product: CASSYSFGSGQHF.

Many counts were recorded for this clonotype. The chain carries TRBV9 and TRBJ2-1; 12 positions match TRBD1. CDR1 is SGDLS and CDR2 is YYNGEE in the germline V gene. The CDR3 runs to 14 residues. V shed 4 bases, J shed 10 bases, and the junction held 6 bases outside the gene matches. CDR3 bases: TGTGCCAGCAGCCTGGGACAGGGGGCAAGCGAGCAGTTCTTC. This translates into CASSLGQGASEQFF.

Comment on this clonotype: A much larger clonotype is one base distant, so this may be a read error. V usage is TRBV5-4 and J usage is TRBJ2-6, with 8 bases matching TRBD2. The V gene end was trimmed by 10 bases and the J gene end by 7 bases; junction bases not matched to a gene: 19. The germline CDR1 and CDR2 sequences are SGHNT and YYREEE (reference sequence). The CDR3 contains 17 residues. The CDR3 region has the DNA TGTGCCGGATCACCGGGAGCGGGGGTGAGAGTTGCCAACGTCCTGACTTTC. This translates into CAGSPGAGVRVANVLTF.

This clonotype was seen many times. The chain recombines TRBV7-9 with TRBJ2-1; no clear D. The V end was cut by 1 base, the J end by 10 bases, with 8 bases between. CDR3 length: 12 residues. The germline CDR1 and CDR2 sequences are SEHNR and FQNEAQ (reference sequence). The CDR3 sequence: CASSLELGEQFF. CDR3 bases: TGTGCCAGCAGCTTAGAACTGGGAGAGCAGTTCTTC.

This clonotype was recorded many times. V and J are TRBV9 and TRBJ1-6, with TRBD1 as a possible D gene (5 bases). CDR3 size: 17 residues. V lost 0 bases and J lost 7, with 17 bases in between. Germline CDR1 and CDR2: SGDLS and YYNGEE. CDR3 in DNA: TGTGCCAGCAGCGTAGCCCCGGAAAGGGGCAGAAATTCACCCCTCCACTTT. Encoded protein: CASSVAPERGRNSPLHF.

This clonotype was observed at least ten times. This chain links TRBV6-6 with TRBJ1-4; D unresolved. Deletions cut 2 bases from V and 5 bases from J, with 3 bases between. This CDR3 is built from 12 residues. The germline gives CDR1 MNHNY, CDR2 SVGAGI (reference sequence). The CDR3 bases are TGTGCCAGCAGTTACACGAATGAAAAACTGTTTTTT. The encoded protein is CASSYTNEKLFF.

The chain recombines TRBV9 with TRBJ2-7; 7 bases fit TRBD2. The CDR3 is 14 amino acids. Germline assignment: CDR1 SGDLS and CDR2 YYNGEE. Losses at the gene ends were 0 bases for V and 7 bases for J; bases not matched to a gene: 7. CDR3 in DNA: TGTGCCAGCAGCGTAGTATCAGGGAGGGGTGAGCAGTACTTC. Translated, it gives CASSVVSGRGEQYF.

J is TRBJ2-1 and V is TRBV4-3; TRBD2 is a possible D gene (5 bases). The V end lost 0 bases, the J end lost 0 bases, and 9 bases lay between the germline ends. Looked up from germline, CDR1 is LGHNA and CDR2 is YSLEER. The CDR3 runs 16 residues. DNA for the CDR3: TGCGCCAGCAGCCAAGATTCTAGCCACTCCTACAATGAGCAGTTCTTC. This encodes CASSQDSSHSYNEQFF.

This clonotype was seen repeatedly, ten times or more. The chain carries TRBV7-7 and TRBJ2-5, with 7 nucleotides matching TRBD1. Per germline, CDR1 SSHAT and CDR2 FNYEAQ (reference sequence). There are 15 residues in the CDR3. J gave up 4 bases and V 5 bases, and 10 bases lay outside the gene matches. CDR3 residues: CASSPDRASGETQYF. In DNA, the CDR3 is TGTGCCAGCAGCCCCGACAGGGCGTCCGGAGAGACCCAGTACTTC.

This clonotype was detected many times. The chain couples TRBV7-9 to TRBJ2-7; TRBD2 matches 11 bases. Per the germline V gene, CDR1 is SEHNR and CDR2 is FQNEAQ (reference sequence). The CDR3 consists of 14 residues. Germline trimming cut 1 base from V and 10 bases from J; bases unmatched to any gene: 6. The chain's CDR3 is CASSLGLAGITQYF. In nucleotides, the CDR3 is TGTGCCAGCAGCTTAGGACTAGCGGGGATAACCCAGTACTTC.

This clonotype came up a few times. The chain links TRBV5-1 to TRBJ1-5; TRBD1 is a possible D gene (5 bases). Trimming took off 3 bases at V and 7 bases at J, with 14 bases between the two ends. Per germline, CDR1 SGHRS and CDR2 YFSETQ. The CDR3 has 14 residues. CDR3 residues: CASSSGTSGQPQHF. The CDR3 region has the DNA TGCGCCAGCAGCTCGGGGACGTCTGGACAGCCCCAGCATTTT.

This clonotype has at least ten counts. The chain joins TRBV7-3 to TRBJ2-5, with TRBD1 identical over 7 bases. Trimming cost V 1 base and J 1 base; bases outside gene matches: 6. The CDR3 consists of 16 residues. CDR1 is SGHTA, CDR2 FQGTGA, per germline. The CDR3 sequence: CASSLKGAFSQETQYF. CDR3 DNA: TGTGCCAGCAGCTTAAAGGGGGCCTTTTCCCAAGAGACCCAGTACTTC.

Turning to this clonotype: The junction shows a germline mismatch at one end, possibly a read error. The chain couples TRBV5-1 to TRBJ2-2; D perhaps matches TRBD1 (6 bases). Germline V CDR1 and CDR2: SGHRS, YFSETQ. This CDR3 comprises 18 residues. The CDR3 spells CASSLARYGRGETVELFF. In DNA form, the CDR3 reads TGCGCCAGCAGCTTGGCCCGATACGGCAGGGGCGAAACCGTGGAGCTGTTCTTT. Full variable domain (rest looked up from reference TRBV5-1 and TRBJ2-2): KAGVTQTPRYLIKTRGQQVTLSCSPISGHRSVSWYQQTPGQGLQFLFEYFSETQRNKGNFPGRFSGRQFSNSRSEMNVSTLELGDSALYLCASSLARYGRGETVELFFGEGSRLTVL.

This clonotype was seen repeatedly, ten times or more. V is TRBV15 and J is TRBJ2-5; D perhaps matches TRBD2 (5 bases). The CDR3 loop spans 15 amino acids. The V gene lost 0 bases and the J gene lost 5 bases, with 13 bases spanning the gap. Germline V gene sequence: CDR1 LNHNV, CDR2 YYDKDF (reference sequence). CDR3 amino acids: CATSRDQLPGETQYF. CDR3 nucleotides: TGTGCCACCAGCAGAGATCAGCTCCCGGGGGAGACCCAGTACTTC.

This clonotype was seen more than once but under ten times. In nucleotides, the CDR3 is TGTGCCACCACCGACAGGGAAGCAGGGTACGCCCGTGGCTACACCTTC. It translates to CATTDREAGYARGYTF. The chain couples TRBV10-3 to TRBJ1-2; 7 bases fit TRBD1. CDR3 length: 16 residues. The germline V gene encodes CDR1 ENHRY and CDR2 SYGVKD. Trimming removed 10 bases from V and 7 bases from J; junction bases left unmatched: 21.

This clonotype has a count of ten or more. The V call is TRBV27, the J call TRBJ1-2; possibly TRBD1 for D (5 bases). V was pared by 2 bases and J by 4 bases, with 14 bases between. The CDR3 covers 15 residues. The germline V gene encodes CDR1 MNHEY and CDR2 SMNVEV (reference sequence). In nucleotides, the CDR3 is TGTGCCAGCAGTTTAGGGGAAGGGACGGTCTATGGCTACACCTTC. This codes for CASSLGEGTVYGYTF.

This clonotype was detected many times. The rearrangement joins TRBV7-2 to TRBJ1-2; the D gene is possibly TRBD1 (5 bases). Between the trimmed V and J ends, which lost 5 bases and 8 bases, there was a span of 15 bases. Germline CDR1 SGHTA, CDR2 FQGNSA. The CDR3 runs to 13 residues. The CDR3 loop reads CASSPEMTVGYTF. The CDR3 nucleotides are TGTGCCAGCAGCCCCGAAATGACAGTCGGCTACACCTTC.